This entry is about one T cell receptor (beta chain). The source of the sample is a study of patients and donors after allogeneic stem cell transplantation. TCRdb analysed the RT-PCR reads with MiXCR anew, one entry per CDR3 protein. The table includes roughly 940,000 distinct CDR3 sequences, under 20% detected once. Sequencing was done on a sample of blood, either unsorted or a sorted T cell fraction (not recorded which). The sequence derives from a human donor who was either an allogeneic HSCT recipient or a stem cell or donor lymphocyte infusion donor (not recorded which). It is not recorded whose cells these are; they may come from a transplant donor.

For the CDR3, the DNA is TGTGCCTGGAGTGTACAGGAAGCTTCTAACTATGGCTACACCTTC. As protein: CAWSVQEASNYGYTF. The chain links TRBV30 to TRBJ1-2; D might be TRBD1 (5 bases). Germline assignment: CDR1 GTSNPN and CDR2 SVGIG (reference sequence). The V and J ends lost 0 bases and 0 bases respectively, with 11 bases between them. The CDR3 has 15 residues.